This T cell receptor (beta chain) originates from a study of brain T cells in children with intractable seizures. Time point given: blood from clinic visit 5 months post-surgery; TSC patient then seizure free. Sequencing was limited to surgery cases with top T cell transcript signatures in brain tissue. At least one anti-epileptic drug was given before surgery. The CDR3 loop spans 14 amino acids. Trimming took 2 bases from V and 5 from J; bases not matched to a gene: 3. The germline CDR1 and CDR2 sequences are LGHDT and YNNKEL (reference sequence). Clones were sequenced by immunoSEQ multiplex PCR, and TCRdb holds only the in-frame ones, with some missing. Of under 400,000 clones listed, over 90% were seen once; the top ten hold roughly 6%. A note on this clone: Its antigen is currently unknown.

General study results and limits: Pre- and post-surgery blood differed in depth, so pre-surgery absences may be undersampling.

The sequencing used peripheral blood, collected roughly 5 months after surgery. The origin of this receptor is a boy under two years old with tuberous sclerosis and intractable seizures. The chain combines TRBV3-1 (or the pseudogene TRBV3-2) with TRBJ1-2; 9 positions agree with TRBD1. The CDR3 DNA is TGTGCCAGCAGCCAAACCGGGACAGGGTATGGCTACACCTTC. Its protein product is CASSQTGTGYGYTF.